This record looks at one T cell receptor beta chain sequence and its context. The sample comes from a study of blood T cells in healthy people across ages. This CDR3 has 15 amino acids. The V end was cut by 0 bases, the J end by 0 bases, with 8 bases between. The germline V gene encodes CDR1 MNHEY and CDR2 SVGAGI. A second PCR, run for about 6 to 11 cycles, used a sample-barcoded 5' primer plus a J-beta primer mix. A single record per CDR3 protein comes from TCRdb applying MiXCR to the 5' RACE reads. Here the sample spans more than 1.4 million distinct CDR3 sequences, 40% to 50% being singletons. This clonotype was sampled from a young woman in good health. Sequenced input: blood. The chain is built from TRBV6-5 and TRBJ2-5; TRBD1 is a possible D gene (5 bases). The DNA for the CDR3 is TGTGCCAGCAGTTACTCTCCCAGGGACCAAGAGACCCAGTACTTC. Its protein product is CASSYSPRDQETQYF.